This T cell receptor (beta chain) was retrieved from a study of technical replicates of blood from several donors. The length of the CDR3 is 19 residues. Germline loops: CDR1 SGHTA, CDR2 FQGNSA. V lost 2 bases and J lost 3, with 22 bases in between. This clone was detected only once. The protocol was immunoSEQ multiplex PCR, while the TCRdb copy is restricted to in-frame clones and leaves out a portion. The sample records about 86,000 clones, roughly 95% being singletons. V gene TRBV7-2 combines with J gene TRBJ2-2; possible D gene TRBD2, 6 bases. The specimen sequenced was T cells isolated from PBMCs. The source is a human donor in good health. CDR3 DNA: TGTGCCAGCAGCTTAACCCCGAGTTCCGGGGGAGCGCACACCGGGGAGCTGTTTTTT. It yields the protein CASSLTPSSGGAHTGELFF. Full variable domain (missing parts from reference TRBV7-2 and TRBJ2-2): GAGVSQSPSNKVTEKGKDVELRCDPISGHTALYWYRQSLGQGLEFLIYFQGNSAPDKSGLPSDRFSAERTGGSVSTLTIQRTQQEDSAVYLCASSLTPSSGGAHTGELFFGEGSRLTVL.